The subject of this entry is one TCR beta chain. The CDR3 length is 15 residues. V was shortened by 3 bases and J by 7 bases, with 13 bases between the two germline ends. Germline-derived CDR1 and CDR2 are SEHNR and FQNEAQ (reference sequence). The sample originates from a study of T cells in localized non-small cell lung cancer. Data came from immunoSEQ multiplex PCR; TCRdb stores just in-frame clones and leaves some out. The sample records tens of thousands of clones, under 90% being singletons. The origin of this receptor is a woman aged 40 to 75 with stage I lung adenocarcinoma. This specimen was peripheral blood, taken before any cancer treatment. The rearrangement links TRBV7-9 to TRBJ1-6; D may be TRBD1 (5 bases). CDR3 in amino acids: CASSFEDSTNSPLHF. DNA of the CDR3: TGTGCCAGCAGCTTTGAAGACAGCACGAATTCACCCCTCCACTTT.